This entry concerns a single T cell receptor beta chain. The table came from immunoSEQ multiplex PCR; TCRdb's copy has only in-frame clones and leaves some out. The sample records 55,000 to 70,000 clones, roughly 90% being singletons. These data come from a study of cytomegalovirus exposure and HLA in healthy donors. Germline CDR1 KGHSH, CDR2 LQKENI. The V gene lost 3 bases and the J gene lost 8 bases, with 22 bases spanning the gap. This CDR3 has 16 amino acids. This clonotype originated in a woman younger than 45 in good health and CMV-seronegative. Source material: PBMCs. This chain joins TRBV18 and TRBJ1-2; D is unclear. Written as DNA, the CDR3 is TGTGCCAGCTCACCCCTCCAACCTGACGATTCCAGGGGCTACACCTTC. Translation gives CASSPLQPDDSRGYTF.